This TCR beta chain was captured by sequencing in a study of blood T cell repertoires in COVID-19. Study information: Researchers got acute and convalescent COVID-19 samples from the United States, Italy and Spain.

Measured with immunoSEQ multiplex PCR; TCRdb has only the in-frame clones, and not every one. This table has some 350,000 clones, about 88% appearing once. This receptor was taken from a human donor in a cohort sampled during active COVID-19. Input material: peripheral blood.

CDR3 sequence reads: CASGLGGSGETQYF. The CDR3 nucleotides read TGTGCTAGTGGTTTAGGCGGGAGTGGAGAGACCCAGTACTTC. V gene TRBV12-5 combines with J gene TRBJ2-5; TRBD2 matches at 7 bases. V shed 3 bases and J 4 bases; nucleotides not matched to a gene: 5. Per the germline V gene, CDR1 is LGHNT and CDR2 is FRNRAP. The CDR3 has 14 residues.